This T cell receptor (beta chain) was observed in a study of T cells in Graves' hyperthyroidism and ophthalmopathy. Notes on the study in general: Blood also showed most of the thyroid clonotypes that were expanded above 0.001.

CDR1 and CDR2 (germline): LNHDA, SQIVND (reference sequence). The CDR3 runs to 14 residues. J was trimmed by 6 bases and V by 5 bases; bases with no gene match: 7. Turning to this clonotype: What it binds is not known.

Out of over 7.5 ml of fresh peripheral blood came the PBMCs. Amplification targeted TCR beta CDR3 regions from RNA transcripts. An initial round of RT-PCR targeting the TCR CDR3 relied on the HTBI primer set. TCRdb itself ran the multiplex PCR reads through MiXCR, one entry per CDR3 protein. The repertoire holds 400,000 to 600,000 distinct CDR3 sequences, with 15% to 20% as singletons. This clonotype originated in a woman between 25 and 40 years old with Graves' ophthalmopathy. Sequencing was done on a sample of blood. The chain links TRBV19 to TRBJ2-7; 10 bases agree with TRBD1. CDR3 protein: CASSGDRGRFEQYF. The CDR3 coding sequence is TGTGCCAGTAGTGGCGACAGGGGGCGCTTCGAGCAGTACTTC.